These 27 T cell receptor beta chains came from one sample sequenced in a study of T cell repertoires in cytomegalovirus infection. No cognate antigen is known for these TCRs. TCRdb independently ran MiXCR on the reads; one entry per CDR3 protein. The sample includes about 400,000 distinct CDR3 sequences, about a third seen only once; the top ten take approximately 12%. This specimen was cultured PBMCs, taken from culture after CMV antigen stimulation. Receptors were obtained from a human donor in good health (CMV status not recorded). Some clones in this sample may be carry-over from other donors' samples.

Only a few counts were recorded for this clonotype. This chain joins TRBV15 and TRBJ2-5; D gene uncertain. The CDR3 runs 15 residues. V was trimmed by 0 bases and J by 1 base, leaving 9 bases between them. Germline V lookup: CDR1 LNHNV, CDR2 YYDKDF (reference sequence). The CDR3 loop is CATSREGLAQETQYF. DNA for the CDR3: TGTGCCACCAGCAGAGAGGGTCTCGCCCAAGAGACCCAGTACTTC.

The chain joins TRBV28 to TRBJ2-7; 7 nucleotides agree with TRBD1. V trimming: 8 bases; J trimming: 3 bases; junction bases outside the gene matches: 10. Germline loops: CDR1 MDHEN, CDR2 SYDVKM. CDR3 length: 14 residues. This chain's CDR3 is CASGLGTVLYEQYF. The DNA for the CDR3 is TGTGCCAGCGGCCTGGGGACAGTCCTCTACGAGCAGTACTTC. The full variable domain, in which reference TRBV28 and TRBJ2-7 provide the parts outside the CDR3, is DVKVTQSSRYLVKRTGEKVFLECVQDMDHENMFWYRQDPGLGLRLIYFSYDVKMKEKGDIPEGYSVSREKKERFSLILESASTNQTSMYLCASGLGTVLYEQYFGPGTRLTVT.

This clonotype was detected a few times. This chain connects TRBV24-1 to TRBJ2-3; 9 bases are shared with TRBD1. The CDR3 spans 15 residues. Germline V lookup: CDR1 KGHDR, CDR2 SFDVKD. The trim removed 2 bases at V and 7 bases at J, leaving 6 bases unmatched. CDR3: CATSDSSQGANTQYF. As DNA, the CDR3 is TGTGCCACCAGTGATTCCTCACAGGGGGCGAATACGCAGTATTTT.

The rearrangement uses TRBV6-1 and TRBJ1-1, with D uncertain. The CDR3 contains 14 residues. Germline V gene lookup returns CDR1 MNHNS and CDR2 SASEGT. Trimming pared 6 bases from V and 1 base from J, leaving 12 bases between. CDR3 DNA sequence: TGTGCCAGCAGCGCGAGATACCCGAACACTGAAGCTTTCTTT. Protein: CASSARYPNTEAFF.

The V gene is TRBV10-2, the J gene TRBJ2-7, with D perhaps matching TRBD1 (6 bases). Germline V CDR1 and CDR2: WSHSY, SAAADI. V was cut by 5 bases and J by 6 bases, with 11 bases left in between. The CDR3 is made up of 12 amino acids. The chain's CDR3 is CASSKGDGEQYV. CDR3 nucleotide sequence: TGCGCCAGCAGTAAGGGGGATGGCGAGCAGTACGTC.

This rearrangement joins TRBV19 to TRBJ2-1, with a possible D match to TRBD2 (6 bases). Trimming pared 7 bases from V and 7 bases from J, leaving 17 bases between. Germline V lookup: CDR1 LNHDA, CDR2 SQIVND (reference sequence). This CDR3 has 14 amino acids. CDR3 DNA sequence: TGTGCCAGTACCCGGGGGATATACACGAATGAGCAGTTCTTC. It translates to CASTRGIYTNEQFF.

The V gene is TRBV20-1, the J gene TRBJ2-3; 9 positions agree with TRBD2. Germline lookup yields CDR1 DFQATT and CDR2 SNEGSKA (reference sequence). The CDR3 is made up of 14 amino acids. The trim removed 0 bases at V and 4 bases at J, leaving 2 bases unmatched. The CDR3, as DNA: TGCAGTGCTAGAGATAGCGGGAGCTCAGATACGCAGTATTTT. Protein sequence: CSARDSGSSDTQYF.

The chain carries TRBV15 and TRBJ2-5; possibly TRBD1 or TRBD2 for D (7 bases each). Per the germline V gene, CDR1 is LNHNV and CDR2 is YYDKDF (reference sequence). The CDR3 sequence is 15 residues long. V dropped 0 bases and J dropped 9 bases, with 17 bases sitting between them. CDR3 in amino acids: CATSRDQGGVRAQYF. CDR3 in DNA: TGTGCCACCAGCAGAGATCAGGGGGGGGTGAGGGCCCAGTACTTC.

There are a few counts of this clonotype. This chain uses TRBV7-2 with TRBJ2-7; 7 bases are shared with TRBD2. This CDR3 comprises 15 residues. Germline loops: CDR1 SGHTA, CDR2 FQGNSA. V lost 5 bases and J lost 3; bases outside the gene matches: 10. The CDR3 nucleotides read TGTGCCAGCAGCGGGGAGGGACGGAGATACTACGAGCAGTACTTC. It translates to CASSGEGRRYYEQYF.

J is TRBJ2-5 and V is TRBV6-2 or TRBV6-3; 7 positions agree with TRBD2. This CDR3 comprises 15 residues. Looked up from germline, CDR1 is MNHEY and CDR2 is SVGEGT. V was clipped by 2 bases and J by 2 bases; unmatched bases: 5. DNA of the CDR3: TGTGCCAGCAGTTACGGGACTACATCACAAGAGACCCAGTACTTC. Translation: CASSYGTTSQETQYF.

Written as DNA, the CDR3 is TGTGCCAGCAGCTTAGCGCCCATAGGGACAGGGAAAAAAGCCCAAGGAGAGACCCAGTACTTC. This sequence encodes CASSLAPIGTGKKAQGETQYF. The rearrangement uses TRBV7-8 and TRBJ2-5, with 9 bases matching TRBD1. The length of the CDR3 is 21 residues. V dropped 0 bases and J dropped 4; count of bases not matched to a gene: 21. CDR1 is SGHVS, CDR2 FQNEAQ, per germline.

This clonotype was seen a handful of times. The CDR3 DNA follows: TGTGCCAGCAGCCAAACTTTCTCTGGGGCCAACGTCCTGACTTTC. Amino acids: CASSQTFSGANVLTF. V usage is TRBV7-2 and J usage is TRBJ2-6; D remains ambiguous. The CDR3 is 15 amino acids. Trimming shortened V by 5 bases and J by 0 bases, and 8 bases separated the two germline ends. Germline V CDR1 and CDR2: SGHTA, FQGNSA.

Concerning this clonotype itself: Given the absence of the conserved phenylalanine or tryptophan at the CDR3 end, a read error is likely. This rearrangement joins TRBV28 to TRBJ1-2, with D unresolved. Per germline, CDR1 MDHEN and CDR2 SYDVKM. There are 15 residues in the CDR3. Trimming cost V 2 bases and J 4 bases, with 14 bases left between them. The CDR3 loop reads CASSLHGSLGYGYTS. The CDR3 coding sequence is TGTGCCAGCAGTTTACACGGAAGTCTAGGCTATGGCTACACCTCC.

The gene calls are TRBV7-2 and TRBJ2-7, with no clear D. CDR3 length: 14 amino acids. The ends were cut back, 7 bases at V and 1 base at J, with 14 bases in the middle. CDR1 and CDR2 (germline): SGHTA, FQGNSA. The CDR3 region has the DNA TGTGCCAGCATCGACACCGGGTTATCCTACGAGCAGTACTTC. This sequence encodes CASIDTGLSYEQYF.

This clonotype was detected a few times. The chain is built from TRBV19 and TRBJ2-4, with TRBD2 matching 8 bases. The V gene's germline CDR1 is LNHDA and CDR2 SQIVND (reference sequence). V was clipped by 6 bases and J by 0 bases; unmatched bases: 7. The CDR3 contains 16 residues. The CDR3 loop reads CASSTSGNLAKNIQYF. CDR3 sequence (DNA): TGTGCCAGTAGCACTAGCGGAAACCTAGCCAAAAACATTCAGTACTTC.

This clonotype was counted a few times. The rearrangement links TRBV7-2 to TRBJ1-6, with D possibly matching TRBD1 (6 bases). Trimming removed 4 bases from V and 0 bases from J, with 13 bases in between. CDR1 and CDR2 from the germline V gene are SGHTA and FQGNSA. This CDR3 region has 17 residues. CDR3 DNA: TGTGCCAGCAGCTCGCCGGGGGGGGCCTCCTATAATTCACCCCTCCACTTT. This translates into CASSSPGGASYNSPLHF.

V is TRBV29-1 and J is TRBJ2-1; 14 bases fit TRBD2. The CDR3 contains 17 residues. In germline, CDR1 is SQVTM, CDR2 ANQGSEA. V trimming: 6 bases; J trimming: 9 bases; junction bases outside the gene matches: 16. CDR3 amino acids: CSVVPWTSGRTTLEQFF. The DNA of the CDR3 is TGCAGCGTGGTCCCCTGGACTAGCGGGAGGACTACTCTTGAGCAGTTCTTC.

This chain connects TRBV5-6 to TRBJ2-5, with a weak D call TRBD1 (5 bases). Trimming shortened V by 0 bases and J by 2 bases, and 8 bases separated the two germline ends. CDR3 length: 14 amino acids. CDR1 and CDR2 (germline): SGHDT, YYEEEE. CDR3 DNA: TGTGCCAGCAGCTTGGTCCGACAGCAAGAGACCCAGTACTTC. Protein: CASSLVRQQETQYF.

The chain couples TRBV4-1 to TRBJ1-1; no firm D call. The CDR3 sequence is 13 residues long. The germline V and J ends were trimmed by 4 bases and 2 bases, with 8 bases remaining between them. The germline V gene encodes CDR1 MGHRA and CDR2 YSYEKL. The CDR3, as DNA: TGCGCCAGCAGCCGGAAGGAAAACACTGAAGCTTTCTTT. Translating it yields CASSRKENTEAFF.

The chain recombines TRBV11-2 with TRBJ2-7; 8 bases map to TRBD1. Germline lookup yields CDR1 SGHAT and CDR2 FQNNGV. V gave up 0 bases and J gave up 3 bases; unmatched junction bases: 4. This CDR3 spans 15 amino acids. The CDR3 here is CASSLEQGVGYEQYV. The CDR3 DNA reads TGTGCCAGCAGCTTAGAACAGGGGGTAGGCTACGAGCAGTACGTC.

In its sample, this clonotype was seen a few times. The J gene is TRBJ1-1, the V gene TRBV12-5; a possible D gene is TRBD1 (5 bases). The V end was cut by 4 bases, the J end by 0 bases, with 12 bases between. This CDR3 is 15 amino acids long. Germline assignment: CDR1 LGHNT and CDR2 FRNRAP. The CDR3 DNA reads TGTGCTAGTGGTTCTCCGGGGGACCTGAACACTGAAGCTTTCTTT. Translated: CASGSPGDLNTEAFF.

V is TRBV11-2 and J is TRBJ2-4; 7 bases fit TRBD1. The V gene's germline CDR1 is SGHAT and CDR2 FQNNGV. V shed 3 bases, J shed 2 bases, and the junction held 4 bases outside the gene matches. CDR3 length: 15 amino acids. CDR3 DNA sequence: TGTGCCAGCAGCTTCGTGACAGGGCCCAAAAACATTCAGTACTTC. Encoded protein: CASSFVTGPKNIQYF. The variable domain in full, with the rest retrieved from reference TRBV11-2 and TRBJ2-4, is EAGVAQSPRYKIIEKRQSVAFWCNPISGHATLYWYQQILGQGPKLLIQFQNNGVVDDSQLPKDRFSAERLKGVDSTLKIQPAKLEDSAVYLCASSFVTGPKNIQYFGAGTRLSVL.

V and J are TRBV19 and TRBJ2-1, with 14 bases matching TRBD2. Germline-derived CDR1 and CDR2 are LNHDA and SQIVND (reference sequence). This CDR3 is 14 amino acids long. With V trimmed by 8 bases and J by 6 bases, 3 bases remained unmatched. The CDR3 region has the DNA TGTGCCAGTGCGACTAGCGGGAGGGCCAATGAGCAGTTCTTC. Encoded protein: CASATSGRANEQFF.

This clonotype was detected a few times. The chain joins TRBV6-2 or TRBV6-3 to TRBJ1-1; perhaps TRBD1 as D (5 bases). This CDR3 region has 12 residues. CDR1 MNHEY and CDR2 SVGEGT come from the germline V gene. Trimming stripped 2 bases from V and 8 bases from J, with 9 bases between. The DNA of the CDR3 is TGTGCCAGCAGTTACCCTAGGACAGAAGCTTTCTTT. Amino acids: CASSYPRTEAFF.

This chain connects TRBV7-2 to TRBJ2-5; a weak D match, TRBD1 (6 bases). Germline CDR1 SGHTA, CDR2 FQGNSA. Trimming pared 1 base from V and 2 bases from J, leaving 11 bases between. This CDR3 has 15 residues. In DNA, the CDR3 is TGTGCCAGCAGCTTAGTGGGGGCAAAACAAGAGACCCAGTACTTC. Residues: CASSLVGAKQETQYF.

Ten or more counts support this clonotype. CDR3 region: CASSLAPRQGSEQFF. CDR3 DNA: TGTGCCAGCAGCTTAGCACCACGACAGGGAAGCGAGCAGTTCTTC. The chain is built from TRBV7-6 and TRBJ2-1; TRBD1 agrees at 7 bases. The CDR3 consists of 15 residues. Per germline, CDR1 SGHVS and CDR2 FNYEAQ. Trimming removed 0 bases from V and 10 bases from J; junction bases left unmatched: 9.

The chain combines TRBV6-2 or TRBV6-3 with TRBJ2-5; possibly TRBD1 for D (5 bases). CDR3 length: 11 amino acids. Germline CDR1 and CDR2: MNHEY and SVGEGT. Between the trimmed V and J ends, which lost 5 bases and 7 bases, there was a span of 8 bases. The CDR3 spells CASSDQGTQYF. The CDR3 DNA reads as TGTGCCAGCAGTGACCAGGGGACCCAGTACTTC.